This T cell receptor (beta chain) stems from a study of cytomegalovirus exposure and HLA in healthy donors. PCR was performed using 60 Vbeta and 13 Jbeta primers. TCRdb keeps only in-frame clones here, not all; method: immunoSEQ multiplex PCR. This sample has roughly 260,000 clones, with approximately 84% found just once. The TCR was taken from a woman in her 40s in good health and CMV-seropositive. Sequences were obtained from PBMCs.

The DNA for the CDR3 is TGTGCCAGCCGAACGGGAGCCCCCGGGCGTGAGTACTTC. Its translation: CASRTGAPGREYF. This rearrangement joins TRBV27 to TRBJ2-7; possibly TRBD2 for D (6 bases). Germline V gene data show CDR1 as MNHEY and CDR2 as SMNVEV (reference sequence). V was shortened by 8 bases and J by 11 bases, with 22 bases between the two germline ends. This CDR3 spans 13 amino acids.